A single T cell receptor beta chain is shown here with its context. The antigen remains undetermined. TCRdb re-derived calls from the reads in MiXCR, one entry per CDR3 protein. The sample lists approximately 730,000 distinct CDR3 sequences, roughly 33% seen once, with roughly 18% in the top ten. V lost 5 bases to trimming and J lost 6 bases, with 14 bases between them. Germline V gene data show CDR1 as SGHTA and CDR2 as FQGNSA. The CDR3 covers 14 residues. This entry comes from a study of T cell repertoires in cytomegalovirus infection. Study background: Newly reported HLA-C-restricted and thoroughly characterized HLA-B-restricted CMV epitopes were employed. Both a matching HLA type and CMV infection were indicated by public TCR beta signatures. Study results and limitations: CMV-specific TCR beta clonotypes restricted by HLA-C were the ones dominating the ex vivo response.

Sample: cultured PBMCs, taken from culture after CMV antigen stimulation. The sequence was obtained from a human donor in good health (CMV status not recorded). Some clones in this sample may be carry-over from other donors' samples. The genes are TRBV7-2 and TRBJ2-1; D gene ambiguous. CDR3 in amino acids: CASSARSRINEQFF. The CDR3 DNA reads as TGTGCCAGCAGCGCCCGGTCCAGAATCAATGAGCAGTTCTTC.